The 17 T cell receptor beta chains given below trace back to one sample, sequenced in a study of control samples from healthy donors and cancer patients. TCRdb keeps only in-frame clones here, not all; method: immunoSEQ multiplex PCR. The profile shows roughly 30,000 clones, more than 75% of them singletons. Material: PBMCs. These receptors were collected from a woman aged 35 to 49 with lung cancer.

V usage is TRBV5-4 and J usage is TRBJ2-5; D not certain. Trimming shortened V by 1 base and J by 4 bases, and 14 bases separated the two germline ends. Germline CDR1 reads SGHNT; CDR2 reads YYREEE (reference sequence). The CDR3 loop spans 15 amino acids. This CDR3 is CASSLLQQPSETQYF. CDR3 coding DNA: TGTGCCAGCAGCTTGCTACAGCAACCTTCAGAGACCCAGTACTTC.

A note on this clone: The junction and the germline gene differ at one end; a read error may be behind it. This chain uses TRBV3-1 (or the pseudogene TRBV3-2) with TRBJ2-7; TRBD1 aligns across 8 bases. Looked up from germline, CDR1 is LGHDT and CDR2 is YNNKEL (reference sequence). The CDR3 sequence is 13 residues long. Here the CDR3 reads CASSQEGQEYVCF. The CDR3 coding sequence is TGTGCCAGCAGCCAAGAGGGACAGGAGTACGTATGCTTC.

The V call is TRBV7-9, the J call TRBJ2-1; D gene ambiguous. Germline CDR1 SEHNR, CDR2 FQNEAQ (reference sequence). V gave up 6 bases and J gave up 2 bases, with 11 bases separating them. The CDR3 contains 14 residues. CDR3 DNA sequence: TGTGCCAGCAGGGTGGTCGGAGCCTACAATGAGCAGTTCTTC. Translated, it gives CASRVVGAYNEQFF.

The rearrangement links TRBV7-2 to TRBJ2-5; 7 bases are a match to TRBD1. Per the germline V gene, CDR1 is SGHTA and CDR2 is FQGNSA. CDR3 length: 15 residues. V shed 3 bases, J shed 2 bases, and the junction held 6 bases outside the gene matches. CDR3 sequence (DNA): TGTGCCAGCAGCTTGGTCGGGGACAGACAAGAGACCCAGTACTTC. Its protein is CASSLVGDRQETQYF.

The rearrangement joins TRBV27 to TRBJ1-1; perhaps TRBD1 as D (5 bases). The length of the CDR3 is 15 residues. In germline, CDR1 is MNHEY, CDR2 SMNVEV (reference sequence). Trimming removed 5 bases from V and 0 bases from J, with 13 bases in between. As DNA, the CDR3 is TGTGCCAGCAGTGGTAATAGGGGTCTGAACACTGAAGCTTTCTTT. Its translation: CASSGNRGLNTEAFF.

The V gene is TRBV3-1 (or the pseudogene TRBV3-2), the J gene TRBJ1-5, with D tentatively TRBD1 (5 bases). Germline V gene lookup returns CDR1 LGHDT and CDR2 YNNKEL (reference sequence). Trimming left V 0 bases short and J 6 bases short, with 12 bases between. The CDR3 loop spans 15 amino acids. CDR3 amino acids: CASSQDLRGGQPQHF. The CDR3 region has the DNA TGTGCCAGCAGCCAAGATCTTAGGGGAGGTCAGCCCCAGCATTTT.

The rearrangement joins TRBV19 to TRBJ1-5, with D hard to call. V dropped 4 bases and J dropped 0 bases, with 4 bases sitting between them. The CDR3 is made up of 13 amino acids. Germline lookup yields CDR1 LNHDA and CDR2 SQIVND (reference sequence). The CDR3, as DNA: TGTGCCAGTAGTACCAATAGCAATCAGCCCCAGCATTTT. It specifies CASSTNSNQPQHF.

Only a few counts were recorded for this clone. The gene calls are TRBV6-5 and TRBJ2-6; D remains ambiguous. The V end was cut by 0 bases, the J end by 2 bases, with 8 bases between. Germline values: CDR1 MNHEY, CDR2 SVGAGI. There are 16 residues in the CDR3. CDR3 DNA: TGTGCCAGCAGTTACTCCGTGGGGACTGGGGCCAACGTCCTGACTTTC. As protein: CASSYSVGTGANVLTF.

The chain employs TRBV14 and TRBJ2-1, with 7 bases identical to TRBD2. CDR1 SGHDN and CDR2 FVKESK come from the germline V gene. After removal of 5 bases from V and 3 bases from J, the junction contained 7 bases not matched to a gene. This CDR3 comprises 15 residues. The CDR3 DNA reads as TGTGCCAGCAGCGCCCTTGCGGGGGTCTACAATGAGCAGTTCTTC. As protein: CASSALAGVYNEQFF.

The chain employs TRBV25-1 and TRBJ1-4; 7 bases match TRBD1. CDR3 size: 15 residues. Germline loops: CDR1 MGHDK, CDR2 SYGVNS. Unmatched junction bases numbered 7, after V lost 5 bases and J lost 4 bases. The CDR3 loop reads CASSPATGLNEKLFF. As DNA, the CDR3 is TGTGCCAGCAGTCCTGCGACAGGGCTTAATGAAAAACTGTTTTTT.

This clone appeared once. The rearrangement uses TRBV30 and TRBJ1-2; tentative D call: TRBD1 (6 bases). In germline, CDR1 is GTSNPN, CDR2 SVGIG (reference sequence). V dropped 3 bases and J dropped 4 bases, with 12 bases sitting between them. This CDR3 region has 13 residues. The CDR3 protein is CAWSRTEVYGYTF. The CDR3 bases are TGTGCCTGGAGCCGGACAGAGGTCTATGGCTACACCTTC.

CDR3 DNA: TGTGCCAGTACGACGTCCTTATCTAACACTGAAGCTTTCTTT. Amino acids: CASTTSLSNTEAFF. The chain links TRBV19 to TRBJ1-1; D gene unclear. The CDR3 loop spans 14 amino acids. The germline CDR1 and CDR2 sequences are LNHDA and SQIVND (reference sequence). V was cut by 7 bases and J by 2 bases, with 14 bases left in between.

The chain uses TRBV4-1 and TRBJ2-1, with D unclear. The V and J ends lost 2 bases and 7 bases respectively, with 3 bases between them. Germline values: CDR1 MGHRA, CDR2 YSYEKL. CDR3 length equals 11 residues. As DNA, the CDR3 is TGCGCCAGCAGCCAATTGAATGAGCAGTTCTTC. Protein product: CASSQLNEQFF.

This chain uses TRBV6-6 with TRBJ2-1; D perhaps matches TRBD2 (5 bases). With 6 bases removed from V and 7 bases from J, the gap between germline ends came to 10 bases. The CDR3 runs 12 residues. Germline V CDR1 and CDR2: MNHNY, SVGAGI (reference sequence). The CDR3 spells CASSIPGNEQFF. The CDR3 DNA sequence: TGTGCCAGCAGCATTCCGGGGAATGAGCAGTTCTTC.

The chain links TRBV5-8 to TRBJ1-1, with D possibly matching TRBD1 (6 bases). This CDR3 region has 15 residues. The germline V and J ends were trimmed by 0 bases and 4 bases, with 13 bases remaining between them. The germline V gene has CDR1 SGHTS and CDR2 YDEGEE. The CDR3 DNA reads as TGTGCCAGCAGCTTGGCGCAGGGGAGGAGCACTGAAGCTTTCTTT. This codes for CASSLAQGRSTEAFF.

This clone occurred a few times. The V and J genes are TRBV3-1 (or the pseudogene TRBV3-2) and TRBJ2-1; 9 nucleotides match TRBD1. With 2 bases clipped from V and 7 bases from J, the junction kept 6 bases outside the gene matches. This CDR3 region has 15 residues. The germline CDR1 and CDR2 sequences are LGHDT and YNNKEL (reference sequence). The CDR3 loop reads CASSQRGQGKNEQFF. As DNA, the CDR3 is TGTGCCAGCAGCCAACGGGGACAGGGTAAGAATGAGCAGTTCTTC.

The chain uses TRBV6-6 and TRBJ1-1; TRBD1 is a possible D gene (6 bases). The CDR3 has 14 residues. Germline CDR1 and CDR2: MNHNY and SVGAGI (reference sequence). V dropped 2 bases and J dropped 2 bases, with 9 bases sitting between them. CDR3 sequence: CASSYGGLNTEAFF. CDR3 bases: TGTGCCAGCAGTTACGGGGGCCTTAACACTGAAGCTTTCTTT.